Listed here is a single T cell receptor (beta chain). Its target is unknown. The entry originates in a study of shared clonotypes between healthy human individuals. The CDR3 runs 15 residues. Germline assignment: CDR1 SGHRS and CDR2 YFSETQ. The V end lost 0 bases, the J end lost 3 bases, and 9 bases lay between the germline ends. Whole-study findings and limits: Generally, naive subsets (rather than memory subsets) showed larger estimated richness.

Original methodology: ImmunoSEQ yielded junction-only sequences lacking quality scores, so filtering differed. Some clones are missing from TCRdb's copy, which holds only in-frame ones; the method was immunoSEQ multiplex PCR. The DNA was the basis for D and trimming; V, J and clone size are from that table. The table lists about 1.9 million clones, roughly 95% of them singletons, with under 2% in the top ten. Naive-designated CD8 cells lacked CD45RO, were positively enriched for CCR7, and omitted terminally differentiated effector memory CD45RA+ cells. The donors were all Caucasian adults (living in Nashville, Tennessee).

This sequence was found in a man aged 18 to 29 in good health. Some clones in this sample may be carry-over from other donors' samples. Sequences were obtained from naive CD8+ T cells from PBMCs. The chain carries TRBV5-1 and TRBJ2-2; D might be TRBD1 (6 bases). In DNA form, the CDR3 reads TGCGCCAGCAGCTTGGAAGGACAGCACACCGGGGAGCTGTTTTTT. Its translation: CASSLEGQHTGELFF.